This T cell receptor beta chain was sequenced for a study of cytomegalovirus exposure and HLA in healthy donors (dated by TCRdb to about 2017). As for the study more broadly: In an earlier analysis of approximately 640 of the donors, less than 350 Gb of sequence data and about 110 million unique TCR beta sequences from 180 million or so T cells were reported. Typing coverage varied by locus: roughly 620-640 donors for A, B, C, DRB1 and DQB1; 500 to 550 for DQA1; approximately 610 for DPA1; under 490 for DPB1. On average, 235,054 unique TCR beta nucleotide sequences were sequenced per donor among about 400 genotyped donors of the cohort, with roughly a sixth of those sequences being non-productive. The study aimed to test whether signatures of past pathogen exposure could be identified by cataloging public T cell receptors. A later analysis re-analyzed previously published TCR beta repertoires from 650 to 800 donors and added high-resolution HLA genotyping to study TCR occurrence patterns. Every repertoire in the discovery cohort had been generated on one and the same sequencing platform. High-throughput TCR immunosequencing, statistical association of individual TCRs with disease status, and machine learning were combined to predict cytomegalovirus infection status. A later genetic analysis used genome-wide SNP genotypes for 398 of the 666 donors, treating that subset as a discovery cohort. A separate validation cohort of roughly 130 different subjects was used in addition to the approximately 670-subject first cohort. In an earlier analysis of a few hundred of the donors, high-throughput TCR beta sequencing was used to judge whether each TCR beta V gene segment behaved as functional or pseudogenic. Of the 350 to 450 genotyped donors, roughly 85% fell in the genetic ancestry cluster associated with self-reported Caucasian donors. Class I and class II HLA loci were covered by the typing at four-digit resolution. Donor age, sex, ethnicity and CMV serostatus were compiled alongside the repertoire data. Using immunosequencing, the study profiled T cell repertoires from 550 to 750 subjects and related those repertoires to cytomegalovirus serostatus. About 5 DR-DQ haplotypes were handled as single units for association and clustering, since linkage in the cohort was strong. Rather than using new phenotypic data, the later analysis identified candidate immune exposures from TCR beta sequences and from how often those sequences occurred across donors. An early release that covered some 640 HLA-typed donors contained approximately 290 gigabases of sequencing data and approximately 85 million unique TCR sequences. The paper's findings and limits, for the study overall: A few of the identified cytomegalovirus-associated TCR beta chains were confirmed in vitro to be specific for cytomegalovirus antigens. Correlated functional status among segregating V segments might reflect linkage disequilibrium, but an unknown experimental factor could not be ruled out. In a later analysis, most CMV-associated TCR beta chains were found to appear HLA-restricted, with HLA associations seemingly driven largely by CMV exposure. A later analysis reported that several top co-occurrence clusters appeared linked to parvovirus B19, influenza, CMV and Epstein-Barr virus. HLA typing was unavailable for some donors at each locus, so association tests used only the typed subset. Presence/absence analyses assumed roughly uniform sequencing depth across donors, an assumption that may not hold. In an earlier analysis of under 600 of the donors, most TCR beta V segments were observed in productive rearrangements about 87% or about 30% of the time, broadly matching IMGT annotations. The authors suggested that the approach could potentially be generalized to other disease states and immunological phenotypes. Only TCR beta chains were sequenced in this cohort, and the absence of alpha or paired-chain data limited detectable features. Compared with equally common non-associated chains, HLA-associated TCR beta chains in a later analysis were more clonally expanded and had lower generation probabilities. A total of roughly 160 TCR beta chains were listed by the study as associated with cytomegalovirus. In a later genetic analysis, fewer N-insertions in productive TCRs were reported among donors in an Asian-associated ancestry cluster than the roughly 700-donor mean. Some IMGT-functional V segments, including TRBV6-2 and TRBV6-3, could not be told apart with the 87-base-pair reads, so those segments were excluded. A cluster of highly shared sequence variants was judged likely to be a technical artifact of the sequencing pipeline. V-gene and J-gene trimming of TCR beta chains was associated with a missense DCLRE1C variant in a later genetic analysis, and the association was replicated in an independent cohort. The classifier was reported to diagnose cytomegalovirus status with high specificity and sensitivity in both the original cohort and the validation cohort. Fewer than 20 rarely observed V segments, including chromosome 9 orphons, were excluded from the earlier analysis of several hundred of the donors because counts were too low. The only immune exposure information available for the cohort was CMV serostatus. According to a later analysis, TCR association rates differed among HLA loci, with DRB1 alleles showing the most associated TCRs and HLA-C alleles showing the fewest. While some public TCRs were present in many individuals, most TCR sequences turned up only very rarely across donors. A further reported finding was that TCR beta sequences accurately predicted the HLA-A and HLA-B alleles for most subjects in the first cohort. In a later analysis, around 15,000 TCR beta sequences were associated with specific HLA alleles at a false discovery rate of 0.05. Assigning TCR associations to individual alleles was difficult when HLA alleles, especially DR and DQ, strongly co-occurred.

The cohort comprised around 700 healthy bone marrow donors. All cohort members were sampled while nominally healthy, although unrecorded immune exposures were likely present. The donor tested CMV seronegative and was one of the 352 seronegative cohort members. Each donor provided a peripheral blood sample, and peripheral blood mononuclear cells were used for TCR beta sequencing. The Qiagen DNeasy Blood Extraction Kit was used to extract genomic DNA from the blood cell samples. This clone came up once. No cognate antigen has been identified for it. No base-level quality is on record; no much larger clone is a single base apart. CDR1 MNHEY and CDR2 SVGAGI were looked up in the germline V gene. Trimming leaves V shorter by 5 bases and J shorter by 3 bases, with the junction holding 4 bases beyond the gene matches. From the cysteine through the phenylalanine, the CDR3 covers 14 amino acids. CDR3 DNA is the only sequence kept; it has 42 bases, read in frame from the first base.

Receptors were amplified or captured by the immunoSEQ multiplex PCR assay. For the multiplex PCR, a mixture combining 60 forward primers for TCR Vbeta segments and 13 reverse primers for TCR Jbeta segments was used. A multiplex PCR assay on genomic DNA amplified the CDR3 region of rearranged TCR beta genes. On the Illumina HiSeq System, the amplified TCR beta libraries were sequenced as 87-base-pair reads. The paper's processing steps were these. A later analysis tallied around 80 million unique TCR beta chains across the 666 repertoires, and approximately 9.9 million of those chains were shared by two or more donors. To remove PCR and sequencing errors, raw reads were error-corrected and collapsed into unique sequences using a nearest-neighbor algorithm that merged closely related sequences. V, D and J gene segments were assigned by aligning CDR3 sequences to IMGT reference sequences. For a sequence to be retained, at least a six-nucleotide match to both a V gene segment and a J gene segment was required. Rearrangements were called productive when the CDR3 lacked stop codons and stayed in frame with V and J; all others were non-productive. CDR3 was defined according to IMGT convention as the region running from the second conserved V-encoded cysteine to the conserved J-encoded phenylalanine. The earlier analysis of about 620 of the donors excluded sequences that lacked an unambiguous match to a single V gene segment. An earlier analysis of 550 to 650 of the donors classified V segments as functional when productive rearrangements were above 56.7% and as segregating when the standard deviation between donors was above 5%. To diagnose cytomegalovirus status from the catalog of TCR beta chain sequences, a statistical classification framework was built. In a later analysis, V and J genes were assigned by comparing TCR nucleotide sequences against IMGT/GENE-DB human TR gene sequences. A later analysis assigned CDR3 sequences and most-parsimonious VDJ recombination scenarios with the TCRdist pipeline. A later analysis defined each TCR beta chain by its CDR3 amino acid sequence plus V-gene family, and excluded reads lacking a unique V-gene family. As a way to deal with suspected cross-contamination and a sequencing artifact, a later analysis dropped roughly 620 nucleotide sequences that were highly shared and had low generation probability. A later analysis calculated a clonal expansion index for each public chain from normalized within-repertoire ranks of inferred template counts. A later analysis computed generation probabilities with a VDJ recombination model fitted to out-of-frame rearrangements, and checked the results against IGoR. In a later analysis, TCR-TCR, TCR-HLA and TCR-CMV co-occurrence was scored with hypergeometric tests, and a repertoire-size bias correction was applied to TCR pairs. False discovery rates were estimated in a later analysis by permuting HLA or CMV assignments 20 times. In a later analysis, co-occurring TCRs were grouped using DBSCAN, and TCRdist sequence similarity was added for clustering within HLA-allele-positive subsets. Repertoires with fewer than 30,000 or more than 120,000 public chains were left out of co-occurrence clustering, as were four to six repertoires with anomalous nucleotide sharing. The table was pulled from immuneACCESS by TCRdb, which kept in-frame rearrangements only. Such tables lose some clones; where checked, under half of the loss comes from unresolved V genes, and the rest has no known cause. That table supplies the V and J calls and clone size; D and trimming were determined from the DNA. The sample has tens of thousands of clones on record, roughly 80% of them singletons. The ten most abundant clones make up approximately 3% of the sample.

Sequenced material: PBMCs. This chain is built from TRBV6-5 and TRBJ1-3; the central 7 bases match TRBD1. The receptor's source is a man in his forties or fifties in good health and CMV-seronegative. The nucleotides are TGTGCCAGCAGTGAGACAGGGTATGGAAACACCATATATTTT. Its coded protein is CASSETGYGNTIYF.